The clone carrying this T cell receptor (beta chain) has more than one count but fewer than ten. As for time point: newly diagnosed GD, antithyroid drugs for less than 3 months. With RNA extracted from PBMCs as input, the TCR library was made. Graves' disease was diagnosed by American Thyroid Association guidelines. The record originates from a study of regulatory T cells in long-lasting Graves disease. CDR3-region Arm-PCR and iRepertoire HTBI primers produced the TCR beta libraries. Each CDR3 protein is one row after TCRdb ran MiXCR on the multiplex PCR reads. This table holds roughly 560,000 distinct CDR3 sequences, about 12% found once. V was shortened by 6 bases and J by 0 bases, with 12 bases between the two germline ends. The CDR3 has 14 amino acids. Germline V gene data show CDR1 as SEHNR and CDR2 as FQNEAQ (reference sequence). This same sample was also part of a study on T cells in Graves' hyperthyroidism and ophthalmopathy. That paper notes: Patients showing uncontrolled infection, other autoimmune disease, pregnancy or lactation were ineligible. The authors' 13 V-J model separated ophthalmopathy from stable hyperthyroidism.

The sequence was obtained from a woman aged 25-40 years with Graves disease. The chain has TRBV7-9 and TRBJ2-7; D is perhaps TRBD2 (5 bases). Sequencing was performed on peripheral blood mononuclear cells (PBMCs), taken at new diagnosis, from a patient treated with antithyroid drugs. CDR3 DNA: TGTGCCAGCAGGGGAGACGGAAGCTCCTACGAGCAGTACTTC. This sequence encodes CASRGDGSSYEQYF.